This is a list of T cell receptor beta chains from one sample in a study of T and B cells in COVID-19 patients. TCRdb ran MiXCR on the multiplex PCR reads and lists one entry per CDR3 protein. The sample records about 2,000 distinct CDR3 sequences, 25% being singletons. Input material: blood. The receptors stem from a human donor with active COVID-19. CDR3s include the opening cysteine and the closing phenylalanine or tryptophan. D genes are given only for firm matches. Size is omitted from some rows. Given values are once, few, many or a class for expanded clones.

>few|13|TRBV14|TRBJ2-6|-
CASRTSGANVLTF
TGTGCCTCCCGGACCTCTGGGGCCAACGTCCTGACTTTC
>-|14|TRBV19|TRBJ1-6|TRBD1
CVSSIQGNNSPLHF
TGTGTCAGTAGTATACAGGGGAATAATTCACCCCTCCACTTT
>-|15|TRBV4-3|TRBJ2-7|-
CASSQEIRYSYEQYF
TGCGCCAGCAGCCAAGAAATCAGGTACTCCTACGAGCAGTACTTC
>few|18|TRBV6-5|TRBJ1-2|-
CASSTFPPGGGEDYGYTF
TGTGCCAGCAGTACCTTCCCACCCGGGGGGGGCGAGGACTATGGCTACACCTTC
>-|15|TRBV19|TRBJ2-1|TRBD2
CASRRIAGGYNEQFF
TGTGCCAGTAGAAGGATAGCGGGAGGATACAATGAGCAGTTCTTC
>medium-sized|17|TRBV12-3/TRBV12-4|TRBJ2-5|TRBD1
CASSGDRGLVSHETQYF
TGTGCCAGCAGTGGGGACAGGGGGCTCGTCTCGCATGAGACCCAGTACTTC
>hyperexpanded|13|TRBV27|TRBJ2-2|-
CASSWYQGGELFF
TGTGCCAGCAGTTGGTATCAGGGTGGGGAGCTGTTTTTT
>medium-sized|14|TRBV19|TRBJ1-6|TRBD1
CASSTGQGLSPLHF
TGTGCCAGTAGTACAGGACAGGGGTTATCACCCCTCCACTTT
>-|15|TRBV6-1|TRBJ1-5|TRBD1
CASSLGQGSNQPQHF
TGTGCCAGCAGTTTGGGACAGGGGAGCAATCAGCCCCAGCATTTT
>-|12|TRBV4-3|TRBJ2-3|-
CASSQEGNTQYF
TGCGCCAGCAGCCAGGAGGGAAATACGCAGTATTTT
>few|12|TRBV5-6|TRBJ1-1|-
CASSLSPGGAFF
TGTGCCAGCAGCTTGTCGCCCGGGGGGGCTTTCTTT
>-|14|TRBV6-5|TRBJ1-6|-
CASSYSSLGSPLHF
TGTGCCAGCAGTTACTCGTCCCTGGGTTCACCCCTCCACTTT
>-|11|TRBV28|TRBJ2-7|TRBD2
CASYGGDEQYF
TGTGCCAGCTACGGGGGGGACGAGCAGTACTTC
>-|23|TRBV7-5|TRBJ2-2|-
CISVSEALFAGTSGRKYTGELFF
-
>large|13|TRBV6-5|TRBJ2-7|TRBD1
CASRHRDSYEQYF
TGTGCCAGCAGACACCGGGACAGCTACGAGCAGTACTTC
>-|14|TRBV20-1|TRBJ2-1|-
CSASDFSSYNEQFF
TGCAGTGCTTCCGATTTCAGCTCCTACAATGAGCAGTTCTTC
>few|14|TRBV6-1|TRBJ1-2|-
CASSSGGINYGYTF
TGTGCCAGCAGCTCCGGAGGGATTAACTATGGCTACACCTTC
>-|14|TRBV10-2|TRBJ2-1|-
CASSTGGSYNEQFF
TGCGCCAGCAGTACTGGGGGGTCCTACAATGAGCAGTTCTTC
>few|14|TRBV12-3/TRBV12-4|TRBJ2-5|TRBD2
CASIPRGEGETQYF
TGTGCCAGCATCCCGCGCGGGGAGGGTGAGACCCAGTACTTC
>-|13|TRBV20-1|TRBJ1-4|-
CSASRSANEKLFF
TGCAGTGCATCTAGGTCAGCGAATGAAAAACTGTTTTTT